This T cell receptor beta chain is drawn from a study of blood T cell repertoires in COVID-19. About the study: COVID-19 samples collected from the United States, Italy and Spain covered acute and convalescent phases. From T cells, B-cell-depleted T cells, or PBMCs came the material, which was cDNA or gDNA.

The CDR3 has 13 amino acids. Trimming took 6 bases from V and 4 from J, leaving 12 bases between them. Germline V gene data show CDR1 as MNHEY and CDR2 as SVGAGI. Source study methods: Nucleated cell counts were estimated from reference gene primer amplification. The repertoire was sequenced with immunoSEQ multiplex PCR; TCRdb's copy has only in-frame clones and lacks some. V and J calls and clone size follow that table, whereas D and trimming were derived from the DNA. The sample lists 46,000 or so clones, 75% to 90% seen once, with around an eighth in the top ten. The chain recombines TRBV6-5 with TRBJ1-2; possibly TRBD1 for D (6 bases). The sample was peripheral blood. This clonotype was obtained from a human donor in a cohort sampled during active COVID-19. The CDR3 sequence: CASSPDRFYGYTF. CDR3 in DNA: TGTGCCAGCAGCCCAGACAGGTTCTATGGCTACACCTTC.